This TCR beta chain was identified during a study of tumor-infiltrating lymphocytes in oesophageal squamous cell carcinoma. TCRdb itself ran the PCR reads through MiXCR, one entry per CDR3 protein. The sample has around 13,000 distinct CDR3 sequences, more than 45% seen once; the top ten hold 25% to 30%. The CDR3 length is 15 residues. Trimming removed 4 bases from V and 7 bases from J, with 23 bases in between. From germline, CDR1 is DFQATT and CDR2 SNEGSKA (reference sequence). Sequenced: esophageal tumor tissue. The chain recombines TRBV20-1 with TRBJ2-7; D unresolved. The sequence was collected from a female donor with esophageal squamous cell carcinoma. CDR3 in amino acids: CSANLGESSYNEQYF. In nucleotides, the CDR3 is TGCAGTGCTAATCTAGGCGAGAGCTCCTACAATGAGCAGTACTTC.